This is a list of T cell receptor beta chains from one sample in a study of blood T cell repertoires in COVID-19. The data were produced by immunoSEQ multiplex PCR, yet TCRdb's version contains in-frame clones alone and is incomplete. The table includes roughly 59,000 clones, about 80% detected once. What was sequenced was peripheral blood. The receptors originated from a woman aged 80 or over with acute or convalescent COVID-19. Each CDR3 is given with its conserved first and last residue. D genes are given only for firm matches. The listing skips clone size in some rows; elsewhere it reads once, few, many or a size class.

CDR3	DNA	V	D	size	J	length
CASSTGTGGGPGYGYTF	TGTGCCAGCAGCACCGGGACAGGGGGAGGACCCGGCTATGGCTACACCTTC	TRBV7-2	TRBD1	NA	TRBJ1-2	17
CASSLDPGGYYGYTF	TGTGCCAGCAGCTTAGATCCGGGGGGCTACTATGGCTACACCTTC	TRBV7-8	NA	NA	TRBJ1-2	15
CASSQYKGVGNQPQHF	TGTGCCAGCAGCCAATATAAGGGAGTGGGCAATCAGCCCCAGCATTTT	TRBV7-9	NA	NA	TRBJ1-5	16
CASSEAKQQYF	TGTGCCAGCAGTGAAGCGAAACAACAGTATTTT	TRBV6-1	NA	NA	TRBJ2-3	11
CASSRWDSQANTEAFF	TGTGCCAGCTCACGTTGGGACAGTCAAGCGAACACTGAAGCTTTCTTT	TRBV18	TRBD1	NA	TRBJ1-1	16
CASSQRLGVAFF	TGTGCCAGCAGCCAAAGATTAGGGGTGGCTTTCTTT	TRBV5-6	NA	NA	TRBJ1-1	12
CASRPRFGPTPEAFF	TGTGCCAGCAGGCCTCGATTTGGGCCAACTCCCGAAGCTTTCTTT	TRBV28	NA	few	TRBJ1-1	15
CASSRQGHTGELFF	TGTGCCAGCAGCCGACAGGGTCACACCGGGGAGCTGTTTTTT	TRBV6-6	TRBD1	NA	TRBJ2-2	14
CASSDSSYPSTDTQYF	TGTGCCAGCAGTGACTCGAGCTACCCTAGCACAGATACGCAGTATTTT	TRBV6-4	NA	NA	TRBJ2-3	16
CATQGFSTDTQYF	TGTGCCACGCAGGGGTTCTCCACAGATACGCAGTATTTT	TRBV24-1	NA	NA	TRBJ2-3	13
CASSQVGGETQYF	TGCGCCAGCAGCCAAGTAGGGGGAGAGACCCAGTACTTC	TRBV4-3	NA	NA	TRBJ2-5	13
CASSSRQKPNYGYTF	TGTGCCAGTAGTTCGCGACAGAAACCTAACTATGGCTACACCTTC	TRBV19	NA	NA	TRBJ1-2	15
CASSLVGSRNEQFF	TGTGCCAGCAGCTTGGTAGGGAGCAGAAATGAGCAGTTCTTC	TRBV7-9	NA	once	TRBJ2-1	14
CASSLKGTSTYF	TGTGCCAGCAGCTTAAAGGGGACATCTACGTACTTC	TRBV21-1	NA	NA	TRBJ2-7	12
CATSPGGVGTEAFF	TGCGCCACTTCACCCGGGGGGGTCGGCACTGAAGCTTTCTTT	TRBV5-1	NA	NA	TRBJ1-1	14
CASSIPAGAEKTQYF	TGTGCCAGTAGTATCCCGGCAGGGGCTGAGAAGACCCAGTACTTC	TRBV19	NA	NA	TRBJ2-5	15
CASSSGTGGFNSPLHF	TGCGCCAGCAGCTCCGGGACAGGGGGGTTTAATTCACCCCTCCACTTT	TRBV5-1	TRBD1	NA	TRBJ1-6	16
CASSEIRDRKKGTEAFF	TGTGCCAGCAGTGAAATTCGAGACAGGAAGAAGGGAACTGAAGCTTTCTTT	TRBV6-1	NA	once	TRBJ1-1	17
CATSPDSGSYTDTQYF	TGTGCCACCAGCCCGGATAGCGGGAGTTACACAGATACGCAGTATTTT	TRBV15	TRBD2	once	TRBJ2-3	16
CASSRDSEDIQYF	TGTGCCAGCAGCCGGGACAGTGAGGACATTCAGTACTTC	TRBV27	TRBD1	NA	TRBJ2-4	13
CASSSSSGLAQDEQYF	TGCGCCAGCAGCTCGTCCTCAGGACTAGCGCAAGACGAGCAGTACTTC	TRBV5-1	TRBD2	NA	TRBJ2-7	16
CSVQATDKYEQYF	TGCAGCGTCCAGGCCACCGACAAGTACGAGCAGTACTTC	TRBV29-1	NA	NA	TRBJ2-7	13
CASSAGWGQGLYEQYF	TGTGCCAGCAGCGCTGGGTGGGGGCAGGGCCTCTACGAGCAGTACTTC	TRBV9	NA	few	TRBJ2-7	16
CASRQAGQYGYTF	TGTGCCAGCAGACAGGCAGGACAGTATGGCTACACCTTC	TRBV6-5	NA	NA	TRBJ1-2	13
CASSHARQGPYEQYF	TGCGCCAGCAGCCACGCAAGACAGGGGCCCTACGAGCAGTACTTC	TRBV4-3	TRBD1	NA	TRBJ2-7	15
CASSSAGTGLEQYF	TGCGCCAGCAGCTCTGCCGGGACAGGGCTCGAGCAGTACTTC	TRBV5-1	TRBD1	NA	TRBJ2-7	14
CASSFYRDQPQHF	TGTGCCAGCAGTTTCTACAGGGATCAGCCCCAGCATTTT	TRBV12-3/TRBV12-4	NA	NA	TRBJ1-5	13
CASSYRGASTDTQYF	TGTGCCAGCAGTTACAGGGGGGCTAGCACAGATACGCAGTATTTT	TRBV6-4	TRBD1	NA	TRBJ2-3	15
CASSPPDRNTGELFF	TGTGCCAGCTCACCACCGGACAGGAACACCGGGGAGCTGTTTTTT	TRBV18	NA	NA	TRBJ2-2	15
CASSWGQGWEQYF	TGTGCCAGCAGCTGGGGACAGGGTTGGGAGCAGTACTTC	TRBV7-3	TRBD1	NA	TRBJ2-7	13
CASSRGATYNSPLHF	TGTGCCAGCAGTCGTGGGGCGACCTATAATTCACCCCTCCACTTT	TRBV5-8	NA	NA	TRBJ1-6	15
CASSWTGAHYEQYF	TGTGCCAGCAGCTGGACAGGGGCCCACTACGAGCAGTACTTC	TRBV5-5	TRBD1	NA	TRBJ2-7	14
CASSVDQGLSGANVLTF	TGTGCCAGCAGCGTAGATCAGGGACTCTCTGGGGCCAACGTCCTGACTTTC	TRBV9	NA	NA	TRBJ2-6	17
CASSLSTGLAGAYEQYF	TGTGCCAGCAGCTTAAGCACGGGACTAGCGGGCGCCTACGAGCAGTACTTC	TRBV7-2	TRBD2	NA	TRBJ2-7	17
CASSPGLAEDTQYF	TGTGCCAGCTCACCCGGACTAGCGGAAGATACGCAGTATTTT	TRBV18	TRBD2	once	TRBJ2-3	14
CASLPGQGTTNEKLFF	TGCGCCAGCCTACCGGGACAGGGAACAACTAATGAAAAACTGTTTTTT	TRBV5-1	TRBD1	NA	TRBJ1-4	16
CASSDSYRGNEQFF	TGTGCCAGCAGTGACTCGTACAGGGGTAATGAGCAGTTCTTC	TRBV6-4	TRBD1	NA	TRBJ2-1	14
CASSLGEQKTQYF	TGTGCCAGCAGCTTAGGAGAACAGAAAACGCAGTATTTT	TRBV7-9	NA	NA	TRBJ2-3	13
CASTRQSTGSYNSPLHF	TGCGCCAGCACACGACAATCGACAGGCTCCTATAATTCACCCCTCCACTTT	TRBV5-1	NA	once	TRBJ1-6	17
CASNKGTSGNYEQYF	TGTGCCAGCAACAAGGGGACTAGCGGTAACTACGAGCAGTACTTC	TRBV6-5	TRBD2	NA	TRBJ2-7	15
CASSPNTGELFF	TGTGCCAGCAGCCCAAACACCGGGGAGCTGTTTTTT	TRBV5-5	NA	NA	TRBJ2-2	12
CASSSSGGHEQYF	TGTGCCAGCAGTTCCTCAGGGGGCCACGAGCAGTACTTC	TRBV6-5	TRBD1	NA	TRBJ2-7	13
CASSHQKSLDGYTF	TGTGCCAGCAGCCACCAGAAGAGTCTAGATGGCTACACCTTC	TRBV3-1/TRBV3-2	NA	NA	TRBJ1-2	14
CASSSFTTSASTDTQYF	TGTGCCAGCAGCTCCTTCACGACTAGCGCCAGCACAGATACGCAGTATTTT	TRBV14	TRBD2	NA	TRBJ2-3	17
CASSDPSGSIAYEQYF	TGTGCCAGCAGTGACCCTAGCGGGAGTATTGCCTACGAGCAGTACTTC	TRBV2	TRBD2	NA	TRBJ2-7	16
CASTRGAGVSYEQYF	TGTGCCAGTACCCGTGGAGCGGGCGTCTCCTACGAGCAGTACTTC	TRBV19	NA	NA	TRBJ2-7	15
CASSSGLAGDYEQYF	TGCGCCAGCAGCTCCGGACTAGCGGGAGACTACGAGCAGTACTTC	TRBV5-1	TRBD2	NA	TRBJ2-7	15
CASSLDRGSYNEQFF	TGTGCCAGCAGCTTGGACAGGGGGAGTTACAATGAGCAGTTCTTC	TRBV5-4	TRBD1	NA	TRBJ2-1	15
CASSLVRAQLEKLFF	TGTGCCAGCAGCTTAGTCAGGGCCCAGTTAGAAAAACTGTTTTTT	TRBV7-2	NA	NA	TRBJ1-4	15
CASSPRQGAREKLFF	TGTGCCAGCAGCCCCCGACAGGGGGCACGGGAAAAACTGTTTTTT	TRBV16	TRBD1	NA	TRBJ1-4	15
CASSVEGQASGNTIYF	TGTGCCAGCAGTGTTGAGGGACAGGCCTCTGGAAACACCATATATTTT	TRBV2	TRBD1	few	TRBJ1-3	16
CASSQDPTRRYEQYF	TGCGCCAGCAGCCAAGACCCCACCAGGCGCTACGAGCAGTACTTC	TRBV4-1	NA	NA	TRBJ2-7	15
CASSLGGGSSYEQYF	TGTGCCAGCAGCTTAGGGGGGGGCAGCTCCTACGAGCAGTACTTC	TRBV11-2	NA	NA	TRBJ2-7	15
CASSPGWADTQYF	TGTGCCAGCAGCCCCGGGTGGGCAGATACGCAGTATTTT	TRBV7-9	NA	NA	TRBJ2-3	13
CASSPAGTGNSPLHF	TGTGCCAGCAGCCCTGCAGGGACAGGGAATTCACCCCTCCACTTT	TRBV3-1/TRBV3-2	TRBD1	NA	TRBJ1-6	15
CSASDRDEAFF	TGCAGTGCTTCCGACAGGGATGAAGCTTTCTTT	TRBV20-1	TRBD1	NA	TRBJ1-1	11
CASTGEGYEQYF	TGTGCCAGCACCGGGGAGGGCTACGAGCAGTACTTC	TRBV2	TRBD2	NA	TRBJ2-7	12
CASTPRDSKGPNSPLHF	TGTGCCAGTACCCCCCGGGACTCAAAAGGGCCTAATTCACCCCTCCACTTT	TRBV19	NA	NA	TRBJ1-6	17
CASSLLSGGDQPQHF	TGCGCCAGCAGCTTGTTGTCAGGGGGTGATCAGCCCCAGCATTTT	TRBV5-1	TRBD1	NA	TRBJ1-5	15
CASSLLTSGSYNSPLHF	TGTGCCAGCAGCCTCCTGACCTCGGGCTCCTATAATTCACCCCTCCACTTT	TRBV7-3	NA	NA	TRBJ1-6	17